This T cell receptor beta chain was recorded in a study of shared clonotypes between healthy human individuals. In the authors' methods: Filtering differed because ImmunoSEQ produced junction-only sequences that carried no quality scores. Measured with immunoSEQ multiplex PCR; TCRdb has only the in-frame clones, and not every one. V, J and clone size reflect that table, while D and trimming were determined from the DNA. The profile shows some 2.3 million clones, 93% of them singletons. Germline V gene lookup returns CDR1 MDHEN and CDR2 SYDVKM. Trimming pared 2 bases from V and 4 bases from J, leaving 11 bases between. This CDR3 contains 15 residues.

This TCR was sampled from a man aged 18-30 years in good health. Some clones in this sample may be carry-over from other donors' samples. Sample: naive CD4+ T cells from PBMCs. The subset here: CD45RA+ positively selected. The chain joins TRBV28 to TRBJ1-4; tentatively, D is TRBD1 (6 bases). CDR3 in DNA: TGTGCCAGCAGTTTAATGGGCAGGGGTAATGAAAAACTGTTTTTT. Translated: CASSLMGRGNEKLFF.